This TCR beta chain was profiled in a study of shared clonotypes between healthy human individuals. A note on this clone: What it binds is unknown.

TCRdb's copy holds only in-frame clones and misses some; the assay was immunoSEQ multiplex PCR. The sample contains under 150,000 clones, about 70% of which appear only once. Germline V gene lookup returns CDR1 MNHNY and CDR2 SVGAGI (reference sequence). The CDR3 is 16 residues long. With V trimmed by 4 bases and J by 3 bases, 11 bases remained unmatched. Findings of the study overall: Clonotype sharing across a few donors was observed for around 5% of naive CD4 clonotypes. The authors sampled blood alone, and tissue repertoires likely differ.

This TCR was recovered from a woman aged 30 to 39 in good health. The J gene is TRBJ2-5, the V gene TRBV6-6, with 7 nucleotides matching TRBD2. Sequencing was done on a sample of memory CD8+ T cells sorted from blood. Subset given: CD45RO+ cells pooled with CCR7-negative TemRA cells. The CDR3 sequence is CASSSRLAGVKETQYF. The CDR3 DNA is TGTGCCAGCAGTTCACGACTTGCGGGAGTTAAAGAGACCCAGTACTTC.